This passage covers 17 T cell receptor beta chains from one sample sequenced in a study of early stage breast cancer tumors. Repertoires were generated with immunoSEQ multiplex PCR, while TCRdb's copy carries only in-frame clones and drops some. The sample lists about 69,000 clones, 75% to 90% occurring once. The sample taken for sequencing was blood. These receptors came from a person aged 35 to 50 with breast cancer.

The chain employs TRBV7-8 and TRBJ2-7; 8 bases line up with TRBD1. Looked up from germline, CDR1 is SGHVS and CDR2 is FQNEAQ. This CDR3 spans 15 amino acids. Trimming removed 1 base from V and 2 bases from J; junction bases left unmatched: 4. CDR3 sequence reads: CASSLGQGSPYEQYF. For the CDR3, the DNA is TGTGCCAGCAGCTTAGGACAGGGGAGCCCCTACGAGCAGTACTTC. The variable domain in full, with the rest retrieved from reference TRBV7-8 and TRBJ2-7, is GAGVSQSPRYKVAKRGQDVALRCDPISGHVSLFWYQQALGQGPEFLTYFQNEAQLDKSGLPSDRFFAERPEGSVSTLKIQRTQQEDSAVYLCASSLGQGSPYEQYFGPGTRLTVT.

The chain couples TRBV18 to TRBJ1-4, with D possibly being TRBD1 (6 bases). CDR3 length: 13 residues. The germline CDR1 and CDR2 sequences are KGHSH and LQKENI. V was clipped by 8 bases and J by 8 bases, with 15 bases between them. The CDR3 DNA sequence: TGTGCCAGCCGGACAGCCGGACGGGAAAAACTGTTTTTT. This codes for CASRTAGREKLFF.

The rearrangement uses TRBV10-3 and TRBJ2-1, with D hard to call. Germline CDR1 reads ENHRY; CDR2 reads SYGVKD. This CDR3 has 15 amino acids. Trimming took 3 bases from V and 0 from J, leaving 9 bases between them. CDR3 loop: CAISEATDSYNEQFF. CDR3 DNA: TGTGCCATCAGTGAAGCGACGGACTCCTACAATGAGCAGTTCTTC.

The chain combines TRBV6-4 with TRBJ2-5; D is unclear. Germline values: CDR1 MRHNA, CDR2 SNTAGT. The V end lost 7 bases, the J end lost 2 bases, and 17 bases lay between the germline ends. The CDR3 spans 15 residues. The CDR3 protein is CASIHCPRGQETQYF. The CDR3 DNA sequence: TGTGCCAGCATCCATTGCCCCCGTGGACAAGAGACCCAGTACTTC.

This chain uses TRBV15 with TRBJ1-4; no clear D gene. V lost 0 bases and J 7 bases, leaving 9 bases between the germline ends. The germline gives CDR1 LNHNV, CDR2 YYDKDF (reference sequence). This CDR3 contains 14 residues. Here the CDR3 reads CATSREGLVEKLFF. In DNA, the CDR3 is TGTGCCACCAGCAGAGAAGGGCTAGTTGAAAAACTGTTTTTT.

The CDR3 DNA reads TGTGCCAGTAGTATAAAACAGGGGGCTCCTGAGCAGTACTTC. It is translated as CASSIKQGAPEQYF. V gene TRBV19 combines with J gene TRBJ2-7, with 9 bases aligning to TRBD1. This CDR3 contains 14 residues. V lost 2 bases to trimming and J lost 7 bases; unmatched junction nucleotides: 6. Germline lookup yields CDR1 LNHDA and CDR2 SQIVND (reference sequence).

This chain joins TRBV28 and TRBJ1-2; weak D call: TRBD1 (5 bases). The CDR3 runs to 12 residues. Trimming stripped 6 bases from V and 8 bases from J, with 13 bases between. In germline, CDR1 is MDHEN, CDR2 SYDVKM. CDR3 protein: CASRGGLRGYTF. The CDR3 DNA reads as TGTGCCAGCAGGGGGGGTTTGCGCGGCTACACCTTC.

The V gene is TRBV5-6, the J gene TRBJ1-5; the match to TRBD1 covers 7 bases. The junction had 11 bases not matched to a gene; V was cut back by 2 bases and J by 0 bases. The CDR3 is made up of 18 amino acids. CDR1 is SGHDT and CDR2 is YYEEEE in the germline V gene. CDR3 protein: CASSFGPRQGHSNQPQHF. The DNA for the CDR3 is TGTGCCAGCAGCTTTGGGCCCCGACAGGGCCATAGCAATCAGCCCCAGCATTTT.

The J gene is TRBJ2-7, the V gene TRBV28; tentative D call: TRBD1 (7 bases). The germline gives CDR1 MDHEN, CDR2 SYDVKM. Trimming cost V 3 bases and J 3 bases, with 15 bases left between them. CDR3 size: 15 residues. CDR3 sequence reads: CASSLGGRDSYEQYF. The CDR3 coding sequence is TGTGCCAGCAGTTTGGGGGGCCGGGACAGCTACGAGCAGTACTTC.

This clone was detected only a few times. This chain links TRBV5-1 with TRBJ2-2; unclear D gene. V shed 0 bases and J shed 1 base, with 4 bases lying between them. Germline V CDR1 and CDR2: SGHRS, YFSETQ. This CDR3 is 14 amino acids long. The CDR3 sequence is CASSLEGNTGELFF. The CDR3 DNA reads TGCGCCAGCAGCTTGGAGGGGAACACCGGGGAGCTGTTTTTT.

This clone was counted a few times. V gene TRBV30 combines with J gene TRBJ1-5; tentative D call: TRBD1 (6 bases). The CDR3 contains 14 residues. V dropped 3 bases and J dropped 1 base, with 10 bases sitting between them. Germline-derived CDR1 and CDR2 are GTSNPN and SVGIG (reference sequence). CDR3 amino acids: CAWSTGLSNQPQHF. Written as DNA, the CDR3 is TGTGCCTGGAGCACAGGGTTGAGCAATCAGCCCCAGCATTTT.

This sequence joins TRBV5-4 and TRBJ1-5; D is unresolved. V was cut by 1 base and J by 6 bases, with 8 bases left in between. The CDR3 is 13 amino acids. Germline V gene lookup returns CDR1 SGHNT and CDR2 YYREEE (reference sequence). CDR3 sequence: CASSLWGGQPQHF. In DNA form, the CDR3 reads TGTGCCAGCAGCTTGTGGGGAGGTCAGCCCCAGCATTTT.

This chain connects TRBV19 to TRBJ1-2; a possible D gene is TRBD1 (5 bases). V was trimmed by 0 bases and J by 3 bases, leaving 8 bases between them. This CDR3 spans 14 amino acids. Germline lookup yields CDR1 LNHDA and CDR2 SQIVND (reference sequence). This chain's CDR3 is CASSIDRGDYGYTF. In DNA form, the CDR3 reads TGTGCCAGTAGTATAGATCGGGGGGACTATGGCTACACCTTC.

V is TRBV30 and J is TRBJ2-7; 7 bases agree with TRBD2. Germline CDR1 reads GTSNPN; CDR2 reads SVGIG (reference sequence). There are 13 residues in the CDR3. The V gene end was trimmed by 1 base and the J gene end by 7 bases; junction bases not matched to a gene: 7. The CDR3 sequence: CAWSGGGGKEQYF. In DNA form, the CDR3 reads TGTGCCTGGAGTGGGGGGGGAGGGAAGGAGCAGTACTTC.

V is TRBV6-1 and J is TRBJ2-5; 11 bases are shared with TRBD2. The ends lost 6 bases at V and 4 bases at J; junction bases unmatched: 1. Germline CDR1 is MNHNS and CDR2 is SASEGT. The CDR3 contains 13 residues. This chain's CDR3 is CASRLAGVETQYF. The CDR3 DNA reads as TGTGCCAGCAGACTAGCGGGAGTAGAGACCCAGTACTTC.

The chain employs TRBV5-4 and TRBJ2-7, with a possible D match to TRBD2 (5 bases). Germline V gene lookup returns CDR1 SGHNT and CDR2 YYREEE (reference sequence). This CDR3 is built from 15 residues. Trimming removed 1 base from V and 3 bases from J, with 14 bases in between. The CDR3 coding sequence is TGTGCCAGCAGCTTGCCCGGGAACACTAACTACGAGCAGTACTTC. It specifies CASSLPGNTNYEQYF.

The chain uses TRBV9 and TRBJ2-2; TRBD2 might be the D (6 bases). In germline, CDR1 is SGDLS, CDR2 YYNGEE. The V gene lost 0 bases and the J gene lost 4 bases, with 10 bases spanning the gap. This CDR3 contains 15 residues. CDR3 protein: CASSVVPEGTGELFF. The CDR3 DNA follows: TGTGCCAGCAGCGTAGTCCCGGAGGGCACCGGGGAGCTGTTTTTT.